Following are 10 T cell receptor beta chains from one sample sequenced in a study of T cells in Graves' hyperthyroidism and ophthalmopathy. RNA transcripts provided the source from which TCR beta CDR3 regions were amplified. The TCR CDR3 first-round RT-PCR relied on the HTBI primer set. TCRdb re-called the multiplex PCR reads with MiXCR, one entry per CDR3 protein. In the table there are about 500,000 distinct CDR3 sequences, around 15% of which are singletons. Sequenced material: blood. The origin of the receptors is a young woman with Graves' ophthalmopathy.

The gene calls are TRBV30 and TRBJ1-1; no definite D call. The CDR3 length is 14 residues. The V gene lost 5 bases and the J gene lost 0 bases, with 13 bases spanning the gap. Germline CDR1 reads GTSNPN; CDR2 reads SVGIG (reference sequence). This CDR3 reads CAWVQGPLNTEAFF. DNA of the CDR3: TGTGCCTGGGTCCAAGGACCTCTGAACACTGAAGCTTTCTTT.

Comment on this clonotype: With a much larger clone just one base away, this may be a read error. The chain links TRBV12-5 to TRBJ2-1, with D maybe TRBD2 (6 bases). Trimming removed 4 bases at V and 9 bases at J, with 25 bases between. This CDR3 has 17 residues. Germline values: CDR1 LGHNT, CDR2 FRNRAP. Here the CDR3 reads CASGWARAGKGSREQFF. The CDR3 DNA reads TGTGCTAGTGGTTGGGCCCGGGCGGGAAAAGGGTCTCGTGAGCAGTTCTTC.

CDR3 coding DNA: TGTGCCAGCAGCCAAGGTCCGGTGACACACTCTGGAAACACCATATATTTT. Translation: CASSQGPVTHSGNTIYF. V gene TRBV3-1 combines with J gene TRBJ1-3; D unresolved. Germline loops: CDR1 LGHDT, CDR2 YNNKEL (reference sequence). The CDR3 consists of 17 residues. Trimming removed 1 base from V and 0 bases from J, with 13 bases in between.

The chain links TRBV20-1 to TRBJ1-5; 9 nucleotides align to TRBD1. CDR3 length: 16 residues. V trimming: 5 bases; J trimming: 2 bases; junction bases outside the gene matches: 10. Germline CDR1 is DFQATT and CDR2 is SNEGSKA (reference sequence). CDR3 bases: TGCAGTGCTCCTCGGGACAGGGATGGAGGCAATCAGCCCCAGCATTTT. It codes for CSAPRDRDGGNQPQHF.

This clonotype showed up many times. The chain uses TRBV11-2 and TRBJ2-5; D uncertain. Germline V gene data show CDR1 as SGHAT and CDR2 as FQNNGV. The CDR3 sequence is 13 residues long. Trimming stripped 6 bases from V and 4 bases from J, with 12 bases between. The CDR3 sequence is CASRPRGAETQYF. The CDR3 region has the DNA TGTGCCAGCAGGCCAAGAGGTGCAGAGACCCAGTACTTC. The full variable domain, in which reference TRBV11-2 and TRBJ2-5 provide the parts outside the CDR3, is EAGVAQSPRYKIIEKRQSVAFWCNPISGHATLYWYQQILGQGPKLLIQFQNNGVVDDSQLPKDRFSAERLKGVDSTLKIQPAKLEDSAVYLCASRPRGAETQYFGPGTRLLVL.

V gene TRBV3-1 combines with J gene TRBJ1-6, with 11 positions matching TRBD1. The trim removed 4 bases at V and 7 bases at J, leaving 3 bases unmatched. Germline CDR1 LGHDT, CDR2 YNNKEL (reference sequence). The CDR3 extends over 15 amino acids. CDR3 nucleotide sequence: TGTGCCAGCAGCCGGACAGGGGGCGGGAATTCACCCCTCCACTTT. It yields the protein CASSRTGGGNSPLHF.

This clonotype was counted ten times or more. The V call is TRBV11-3, the J call TRBJ2-3, with D possibly TRBD2 on 5 matching bases. The CDR3 has 15 residues. Germline assignment: CDR1 SGHNT and CDR2 YENEEA. The V and J ends lost 1 base and 2 bases respectively, with 10 bases between them. CDR3 loop: CASSLGGGNTDTQYF. The CDR3 DNA follows: TGTGCCAGCAGCTTAGGCGGAGGTAACACAGATACGCAGTATTTT.

This chain uses TRBV24-1 with TRBJ2-2; 7 bases map to TRBD1. This CDR3 comprises 18 residues. Germline values: CDR1 KGHDR, CDR2 SFDVKD. The V and J ends lost 3 bases and 1 base, in that order; junction bases with no gene match: 10. CDR3 DNA sequence: TGTGCCACCAGTGATAATTTTAGGGACAGCCAGAACACCGGGGAGCTGTTTTTT. Amino acid sequence: CATSDNFRDSQNTGELFF.

V and J are TRBV20-1 and TRBJ2-5; TRBD2 matches 8 bases. Germline V CDR1 and CDR2: DFQATT, SNEGSKA (reference sequence). The CDR3 has 14 amino acids. The ends lost 6 bases at V and 5 bases at J; junction bases unmatched: 11. The CDR3 loop is CSARRAGAIETQYF. As DNA, the CDR3 is TGCAGTGCCAGAAGAGCGGGAGCCATTGAGACCCAGTACTTC.

This clonotype appeared many times. J is TRBJ2-3 and V is TRBV11-2; D may be TRBD2 (6 bases). The germline V gene encodes CDR1 SGHAT and CDR2 FQNNGV. V lost 2 bases to trimming and J lost 9 bases, with 18 bases between them. The CDR3 extends over 15 amino acids. The chain's CDR3 is CASSLTTSPSATQYF. The CDR3 DNA reads as TGTGCCAGCAGCTTAACCACTAGCCCCTCCGCCACGCAGTATTTT.